Following are 27 T cell receptor beta chains from one sample sequenced in a study of Graves' ophthalmopathy and Graves' hyperthyroidism. TCR beta CDR3 regions were amplified from RNA transcripts. Scientists carried out first-round RT-PCR using HTBI primers and then a second-round multiplex PCR. One entry per CDR3 protein results from TCRdb running MiXCR on the multiplex PCR reads. The sample has about 24,000 distinct CDR3 sequences, 48% seen once. What was sequenced was peripheral blood. The receptor set was obtained from an adult woman with stable Graves' hyperthyroidism.

In the case of this clonotype: Here the CDR3 omits its conserved ending phenylalanine or tryptophan, so a read error is the likely source. This rearrangement joins TRBV6-1 to TRBJ2-1; D not certain. V was shortened by 1 base and J by 6 bases, with 10 bases between the two germline ends. This CDR3 comprises 14 residues. The germline gives CDR1 MNHNS, CDR2 SASEGT. The CDR3 region is CASSEVAASNEQFL. The CDR3 DNA follows: TGTGCCAGCAGTGAAGTTGCGGCTAGCAATGAGCAGTTCCTC.

V and J are TRBV27 and TRBJ2-2, with 14 bases matching TRBD2. V gave up 8 bases and J gave up 2 bases; unmatched junction bases: 4. CDR1 MNHEY and CDR2 SMNVEV come from the germline V gene (reference sequence). CDR3 length: 16 amino acids. Here the CDR3 reads CASSGTSGRNTGELFF. In DNA form, the CDR3 reads TGTGCCAGCTCCGGGACTAGCGGGAGAAACACCGGGGAGCTGTTTTTT.

This clonotype was observed at least ten times. The chain carries TRBV2 and TRBJ2-3; D unresolved. Trimming took 6 bases from V and 1 from J, leaving 14 bases between them. This CDR3 is 15 amino acids long. Germline CDR1 SNHLY, CDR2 FYNNEI. The CDR3: CASRDQAVGTDTQYF. The CDR3 DNA reads as TGTGCCAGCAGGGACCAAGCCGTCGGCACAGATACGCAGTATTTT.

Comment on this clonotype: Because the CDR3 is missing its conserved closing phenylalanine or tryptophan, this is likely a read error. The genes are TRBV6-1 and TRBJ2-5, with 9 bases matching TRBD1. CDR3 size: 16 residues. CDR1 is MNHNS, CDR2 SASEGT, per germline. The CDR3 reads CVSSDRDRAGGETQYS. In DNA, the CDR3 is TGTGTCAGCAGTGACCGGGACAGGGCAGGAGGAGAGACCCAGTACTCC.

The chain is built from TRBV12-3 or TRBV12-4 and TRBJ2-1; a weak D match, TRBD2 (6 bases). TRBJ2-5 matches the DNA end more closely, so the J call is doubtful. The CDR3 sequence is 13 residues long. Here the CDR3 reads CASSSGRRETQYF. The DNA for the CDR3 is TGTGCCAGCAGTTCCGGGAGAAGGGAGACCCAGTACTTC.

In the case of this clonotype: This CDR3 is missing its conserved last phenylalanine or tryptophan, likely due to a read error. This chain links TRBV5-6 with TRBJ1-1; the match to TRBD1 covers 9 bases. The CDR3 runs to 15 residues. Germline CDR1 is SGHDT and CDR2 is YYEEEE. Trimming cost V 0 bases and J 3 bases; bases outside gene matches: 3. CDR3 in DNA: TGTGCCAGCAGCTTGGGGGACAGGGCGGACACTGAAGCTTTCTAT. Its translation is CASSLGDRADTEAFY.

This clonotype was observed at least ten times. The chain is built from TRBV12-3 or TRBV12-4 and TRBJ2-7; TRBD1 might be the D (6 bases). The CDR3 totals 15 residues. The germline V and J ends were trimmed by 3 bases and 4 bases, with 16 bases remaining between them. DNA of the CDR3: TGTGCCAGCAGTTTCCTACCGGGACACCAATACGAGCAGTACTTC. It yields the protein CASSFLPGHQYEQYF.

This clonotype was recorded many times. The CDR3: CASSPGTANYGYTF. The CDR3 nucleotides read TGTGCCAGCAGCCCAGGGACAGCTAACTATGGCTACACCTTC. The chain joins TRBV11-2 to TRBJ1-2; 7 nucleotides agree with TRBD1. Looked up from germline, CDR1 is SGHAT and CDR2 is FQNNGV. There are 14 residues in the CDR3. V gave up 5 bases and J gave up 0 bases; unmatched junction bases: 3.

This clonotype was detected many times. The rearrangement links TRBV28 to TRBJ1-6; weak D call: TRBD1 (5 bases). Germline assignment: CDR1 MDHEN and CDR2 SYDVKM. V lost 6 bases, J lost 7 bases, and 10 bases lay in between. The CDR3 is 13 amino acids. The CDR3 sequence is CASREGPNSPLHF. The CDR3 region has the DNA TGTGCCAGCAGAGAGGGGCCGAATTCACCCCTCCACTTT.

This clonotype was counted many times. The rearrangement links TRBV6-4 to TRBJ2-2; D is ambiguous. V lost 2 bases, J lost 3 bases, and 4 bases lay in between. The germline gives CDR1 MRHNA, CDR2 SNTAGT. The CDR3 has 13 residues. Here the CDR3 reads CASSDRDTGELFF. The CDR3 DNA reads TGTGCCAGCAGTGACAGGGACACCGGGGAGCTGTTTTTT.

V is TRBV20-1 and J is TRBJ2-7; 9 nucleotides agree with TRBD2. The CDR3 totals 15 residues. Looked up from germline, CDR1 is DFQATT and CDR2 is SNEGSKA (reference sequence). V was pared by 0 bases and J by 4 bases, with 7 bases of the junction left unmatched. CDR3 coding DNA: TGCAGTGCTAGAGATGACACTAGCGGGCGGTACGAGCAGTACTTC. Translation: CSARDDTSGRYEQYF.

This clonotype has only one observation. The V gene is TRBV5-1, the J gene TRBJ1-1, with D unclear. CDR3 length: 13 amino acids. V lost 0 bases and J 11 bases, leaving 14 bases between the germline ends. From germline, CDR1 is SGHRS and CDR2 YFSETQ. DNA for the CDR3: TGCGCCAGCAGCTTGGGAGTAGCGGGAGGGGCTTTCTTT. This encodes CASSLGVAGGAFF.

In this sample, this clonotype turned up a few times. V is TRBV7-2 and J is TRBJ2-5; 7 bases line up with TRBD1. The CDR3 is made up of 13 amino acids. The germline V gene encodes CDR1 SGHTA and CDR2 FQGNSA. V lost 6 bases to trimming and J lost 2 bases; unmatched junction nucleotides: 3. Written as DNA, the CDR3 is TGTGCCAGCAGTAGGGACAGACAAGAGACCCAGTACTTC. Translating it yields CASSRDRQETQYF.

The rearrangement uses TRBV19 and TRBJ2-1; maybe TRBD2 (6 bases). Trimming removed 8 bases at V and 3 bases at J, with 17 bases between. Germline loops: CDR1 LNHDA, CDR2 SQIVND (reference sequence). This CDR3 region has 15 residues. CDR3 nucleotides: TGTGCCAGTGGAGGGGAGTTGCCCTACTACAATGAGCAGTTCTTC. It encodes CASGGELPYYNEQFF.

In regard to this clonotype: The CDR3 carries no conserved terminal phenylalanine or tryptophan, so it likely arises from a read error. The chain couples TRBV28 to TRBJ1-6; no clear D gene. Germline V gene lookup returns CDR1 MDHEN and CDR2 SYDVKM. V gave up 7 bases and J gave up 7 bases, with 14 bases separating them. This CDR3 contains 14 residues. DNA for the CDR3: TGTGCCAGCACCCTCTCCCAGGCCAATTCACCCCTCCACTAT. Translated: CASTLSQANSPLHY.

As for this clonotype: One end of the junction is discordant with germline, which a read error may explain. V usage is TRBV7-7 and J usage is TRBJ2-2; D is perhaps TRBD2 (6 bases). In germline, CDR1 is SSHAT, CDR2 FNYEAQ (reference sequence). The CDR3 length is 16 residues. The CDR3 coding sequence is TGTGCTAGCAGCCTAGGGAGGACTAAGGGCACCGGGGAGCTGTTTTTT. Translation: CASSLGRTKGTGELFF.

The chain has TRBV14 and TRBJ2-4; a weak D match, TRBD2 (5 bases). The V gene lost 1 base and the J gene lost 5 bases, with 15 bases spanning the gap. This CDR3 comprises 16 residues. CDR1 and CDR2 (germline): SGHDN, FVKESK. CDR3 in DNA: TGTGCCAGCAGCCAAGGGGCGGGTACCCTTCAAAACATTCAGTACTTC. This encodes CASSQGAGTLQNIQYF.

This clonotype has ten or more counts. The chain carries TRBV28 and TRBJ2-2; 9 nucleotides match TRBD2. This CDR3 spans 16 amino acids. The germline CDR1 and CDR2 sequences are MDHEN and SYDVKM. V shed 2 bases and J 4 bases; nucleotides not matched to a gene: 5. The CDR3 DNA follows: TGTGCCAGCAGTTTAGCGGGAGGGCTAAGCACCGGGGAGCTGTTTTTT. This codes for CASSLAGGLSTGELFF. Full variable domain (outside the CDR3, taken from reference TRBV28 and TRBJ2-2): DVKVTQSSRYLVKRTGEKVFLECVQDMDHENMFWYRQDPGLGLRLIYFSYDVKMKEKGDIPEGYSVSREKKERFSLILESASTNQTSMYLCASSLAGGLSTGELFFGEGSRLTVL.

V usage is TRBV9 and J usage is TRBJ2-7; 16 nucleotides match TRBD2. Germline V lookup: CDR1 SGDLS, CDR2 YYNGEE. Trimming took 5 bases from V and 4 from J; bases not matched to a gene: 3. This CDR3 has 15 amino acids. The CDR3 protein is CASSGTSGREYEQYF. CDR3 nucleotide sequence: TGTGCCAGCAGTGGGACTAGCGGGAGGGAATACGAGCAGTACTTC.

Many counts were recorded for this clonotype. V and J are TRBV27 and TRBJ1-1; D is unresolved. This CDR3 contains 15 residues. CDR1 and CDR2 from the germline V gene are MNHEY and SMNVEV (reference sequence). The V end was cut by 0 bases, the J end by 0 bases, with 8 bases between. CDR3 loop: CASSLSLGMNTEAFF. In DNA form, the CDR3 reads TGTGCCAGCAGTTTATCTCTAGGGATGAACACTGAAGCTTTCTTT.

This clonotype is classed as medium-sized. The chain employs TRBV2 and TRBJ2-1, with 7 bases lining up with TRBD1. The V gene's germline CDR1 is SNHLY and CDR2 FYNNEI. The CDR3 runs to 12 residues. The V segment lost 8 bases and the J segment 10 bases; nucleotides outside the gene matches: 8. The CDR3 loop reads CASRWDSLEQFF. CDR3 nucleotides: TGTGCCAGCCGATGGGACAGTTTAGAGCAGTTCTTC.

The chain recombines TRBV2 with TRBJ2-7, with 10 bases that match TRBD1. CDR1 and CDR2 from the germline V gene are SNHLY and FYNNEI. Germline trimming cut 2 bases from V and 4 bases from J; bases unmatched to any gene: 2. The CDR3 spans 14 residues. The CDR3 region has the DNA TGTGCCAGCAGTGAAAGACAGGGGGCATACGAGCAGTACTTC. Translation gives CASSERQGAYEQYF.

The V call is TRBV20-1, the J call TRBJ2-7, with 10 nucleotides matching TRBD2. V trimming: 6 bases; J trimming: 5 bases; junction bases outside the gene matches: 19. CDR3 length: 17 residues. The germline V gene encodes CDR1 DFQATT and CDR2 SNEGSKA (reference sequence). CDR3 DNA sequence: TGCAGTGCAAGGGGTCGGGGATCCAGCGGGAGGGCCGACGAGCAGTACTTC. Its translation is CSARGRGSSGRADEQYF.

The chain combines TRBV6-4 with TRBJ2-1; TRBD2 matches at 7 bases. Per germline, CDR1 MRHNA and CDR2 SNTAGT. V was clipped by 6 bases and J by 10 bases; unmatched bases: 6. The CDR3 runs to 12 residues. Written as DNA, the CDR3 is TGTGCCAGCAGCCCCTCTAGCGGCGAGCAGTTCTTC. Protein sequence: CASSPSSGEQFF.

The chain uses TRBV20-1 and TRBJ1-6; 7 nucleotides align to TRBD1. The CDR3 contains 15 residues. Germline loops: CDR1 DFQATT, CDR2 SNEGSKA (reference sequence). Trimming at V came to 3 bases and at J to 9 bases, leaving 11 bases not matched to a gene. CDR3 protein: CSARGSTRDSSPLHF. CDR3 nucleotide sequence: TGCAGTGCTAGGGGTTCGACGAGGGACAGTTCACCCCTCCACTTT.

J is TRBJ2-7 and V is TRBV5-1, with TRBD2 matching 9 bases. After removal of 3 bases from V and 2 bases from J, the junction contained 3 bases not matched to a gene. CDR1 SGHRS and CDR2 YFSETQ come from the germline V gene. The CDR3 spans 14 residues. CDR3 bases: TGCGCCAGCAGCTCTAGCGGGATAACCTACGAGCAGTACTTC. Residues: CASSSSGITYEQYF. Using reference TRBV5-1 and TRBJ2-7 for the parts outside the CDR3, the full variable domain is KAGVTQTPRYLIKTRGQQVTLSCSPISGHRSVSWYQQTPGQGLQFLFEYFSETQRNKGNFPGRFSGRQFSNSRSEMNVSTLELGDSALYLCASSSSGITYEQYFGPGTRLTVT.

This clonotype appeared many times. The V and J genes are TRBV5-6 and TRBJ2-5, with TRBD2 identical over 11 bases. Per the germline V gene, CDR1 is SGHDT and CDR2 is YYEEEE. The ends lost 4 bases at V and 4 bases at J; junction bases unmatched: 3. CDR3 length: 14 residues. The CDR3 here is CASSLAGGRETQYF. In nucleotides, the CDR3 is TGTGCCAGCAGCCTAGCGGGAGGCAGAGAGACCCAGTACTTC.